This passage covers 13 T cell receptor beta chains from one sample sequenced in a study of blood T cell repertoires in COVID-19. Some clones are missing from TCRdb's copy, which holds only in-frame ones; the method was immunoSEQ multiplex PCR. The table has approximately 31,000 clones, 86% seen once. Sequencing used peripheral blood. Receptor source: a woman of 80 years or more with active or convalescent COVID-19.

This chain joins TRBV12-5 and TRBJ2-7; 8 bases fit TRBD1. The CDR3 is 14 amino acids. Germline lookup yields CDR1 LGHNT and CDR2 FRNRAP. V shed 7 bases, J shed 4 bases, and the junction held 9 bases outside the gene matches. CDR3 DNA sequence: TGTGCTAGTGCCCGGACAGGGCGTAGGTACGAGCAGTACTTC. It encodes CASARTGRRYEQYF.

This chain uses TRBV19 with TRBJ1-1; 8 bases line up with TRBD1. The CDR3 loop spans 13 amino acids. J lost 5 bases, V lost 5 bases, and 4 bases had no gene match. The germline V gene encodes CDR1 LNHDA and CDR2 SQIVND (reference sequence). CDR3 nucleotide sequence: TGTGCCAGTAGTGAAGACAGGGGAACTGAAGCTTTCTTT. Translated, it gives CASSEDRGTEAFF. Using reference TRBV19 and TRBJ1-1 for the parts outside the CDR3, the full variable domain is DGGITQSPKYLFRKEGQNVTLSCEQNLNHDAMYWYRQDPGQGLRLIYYSQIVNDFQKGDIAEGYSVSREKKESFPLTVTSAQKNPTAFYLCASSEDRGTEAFFGQGTRLTVV.

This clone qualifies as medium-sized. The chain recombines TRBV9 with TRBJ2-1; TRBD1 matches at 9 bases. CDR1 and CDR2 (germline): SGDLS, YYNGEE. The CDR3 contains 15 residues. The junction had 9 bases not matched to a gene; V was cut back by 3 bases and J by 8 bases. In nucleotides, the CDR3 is TGTGCCAGCAGCGGATACCCGGGACAGGGAGATGAGCAGTTCTTC. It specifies CASSGYPGQGDEQFF. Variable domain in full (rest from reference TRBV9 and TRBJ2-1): DSGVTQTPKHLITATGQRVTLRCSPRSGDLSVYWYQQSLDQGLQFLIQYYNGEERAKGNILERFSAQQFPDLHSELNLSSLELGDSALYFCASSGYPGQGDEQFFGPGTRLTVL.

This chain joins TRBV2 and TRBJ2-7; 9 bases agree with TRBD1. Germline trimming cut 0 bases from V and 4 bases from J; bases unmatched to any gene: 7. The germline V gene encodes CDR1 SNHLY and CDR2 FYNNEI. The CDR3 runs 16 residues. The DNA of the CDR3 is TGTGCCAGCAGTGAAGCTGGGACAGGGTCGCTTTACGAGCAGTACTTC. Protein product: CASSEAGTGSLYEQYF.

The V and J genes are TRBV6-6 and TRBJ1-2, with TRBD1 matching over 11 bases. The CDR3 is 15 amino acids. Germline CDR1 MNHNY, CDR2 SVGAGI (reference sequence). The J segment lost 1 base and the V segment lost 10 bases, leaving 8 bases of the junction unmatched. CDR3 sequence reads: CATSVGTGGNYGYTF. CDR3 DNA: TGTGCCACTTCCGTGGGGACAGGGGGTAACTATGGCTACACCTTC.

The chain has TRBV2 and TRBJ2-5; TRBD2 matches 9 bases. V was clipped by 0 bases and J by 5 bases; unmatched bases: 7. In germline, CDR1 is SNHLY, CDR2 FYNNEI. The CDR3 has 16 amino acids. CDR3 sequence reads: CASSEARGGAGETQYF. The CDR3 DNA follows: TGTGCCAGCAGTGAAGCCCGCGGGGGGGCCGGGGAGACCCAGTACTTC. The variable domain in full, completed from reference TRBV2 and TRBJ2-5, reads EPEVTQTPSHQVTQMGQEVILRCVPISNHLYFYWYRQILGQKVEFLVSFYNNEISEKSEIFDDQFSVERPDGSNFTLKIRSTKLEDSAMYFCASSEARGGAGETQYFGPGTRLLVL.

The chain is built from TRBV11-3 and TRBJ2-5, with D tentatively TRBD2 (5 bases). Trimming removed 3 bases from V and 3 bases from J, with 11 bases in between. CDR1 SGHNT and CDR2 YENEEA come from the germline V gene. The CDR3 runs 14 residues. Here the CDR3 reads CASSFGMAEETQYF. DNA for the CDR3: TGTGCCAGCAGCTTCGGGATGGCCGAAGAGACCCAGTACTTC.

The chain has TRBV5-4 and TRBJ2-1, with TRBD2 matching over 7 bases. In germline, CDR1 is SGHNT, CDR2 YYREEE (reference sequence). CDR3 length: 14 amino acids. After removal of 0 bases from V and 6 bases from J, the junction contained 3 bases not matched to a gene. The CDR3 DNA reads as TGTGCCAGCAGCTTGGGGGGAGGGACCAATGAGCAGTTCTTC. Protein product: CASSLGGGTNEQFF.

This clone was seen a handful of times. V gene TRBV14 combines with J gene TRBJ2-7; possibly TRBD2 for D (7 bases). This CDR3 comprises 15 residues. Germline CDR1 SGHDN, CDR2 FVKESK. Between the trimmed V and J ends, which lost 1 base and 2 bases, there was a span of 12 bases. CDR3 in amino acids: CASSQGAGQTYEQYF. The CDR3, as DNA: TGTGCCAGCAGCCAAGGAGCGGGACAAACCTACGAGCAGTACTTC.

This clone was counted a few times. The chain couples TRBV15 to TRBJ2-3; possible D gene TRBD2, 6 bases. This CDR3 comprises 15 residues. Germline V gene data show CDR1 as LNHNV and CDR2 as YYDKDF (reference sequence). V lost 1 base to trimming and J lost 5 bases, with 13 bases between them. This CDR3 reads CATSRGGGTGDTQYF. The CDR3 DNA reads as TGTGCCACCAGCAGAGGGGGCGGGACCGGAGATACGCAGTATTTT.

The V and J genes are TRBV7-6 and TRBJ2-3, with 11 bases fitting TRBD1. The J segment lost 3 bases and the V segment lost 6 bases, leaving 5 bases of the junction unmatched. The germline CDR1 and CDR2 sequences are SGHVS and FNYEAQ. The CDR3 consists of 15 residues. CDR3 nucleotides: TGTGCCAGCAGTACCGGGACAGGGGGTACAGATACGCAGTATTTT. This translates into CASSTGTGGTDTQYF.

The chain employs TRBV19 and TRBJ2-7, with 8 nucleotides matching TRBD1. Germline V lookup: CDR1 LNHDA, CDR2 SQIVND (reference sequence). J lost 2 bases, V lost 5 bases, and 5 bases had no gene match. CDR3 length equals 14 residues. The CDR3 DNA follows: TGTGCCAGTAGTTCTGACAGGGGAGCCTACGAGCAGTACTTC. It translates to CASSSDRGAYEQYF. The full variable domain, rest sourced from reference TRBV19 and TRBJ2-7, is DGGITQSPKYLFRKEGQNVTLSCEQNLNHDAMYWYRQDPGQGLRLIYYSQIVNDFQKGDIAEGYSVSREKKESFPLTVTSAQKNPTAFYLCASSSDRGAYEQYFGPGTRLTVT.

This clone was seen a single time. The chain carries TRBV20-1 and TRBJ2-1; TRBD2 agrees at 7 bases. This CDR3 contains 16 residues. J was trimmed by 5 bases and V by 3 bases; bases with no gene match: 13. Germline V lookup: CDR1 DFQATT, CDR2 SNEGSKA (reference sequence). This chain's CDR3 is CSASRPGRTRDNEQFF. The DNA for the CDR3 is TGCAGTGCTAGTCGGCCCGGTAGGACTAGGGACAATGAGCAGTTCTTC.